The next 19 T cell receptor beta chains were all read from a single sample in a study of cytomegalovirus exposure and HLA in healthy donors (dated by TCRdb to about 2017). Library method: the immunoSEQ multiplex PCR assay. TCRdb obtained this table from immuneACCESS and retained in-frame rearrangements with V and J assigned. These tables miss some clones; where compared with another copy, unresolved V genes account for less than half of the shortfall, and the remainder is unexplained. For this sample the table gives 250,000 to 300,000 clones, of which 80% to 90% were detected only once. Clones ranked in the top ten supply about 1% of the sample. The sequenced material came from PBMCs. The receptors shown here come from a woman aged 18-35 years in good health and CMV-seronegative.

The V and J genes are TRBV9 and TRBJ1-1; no clear D. The V end was cut by 3 bases, the J end by 3 bases, with 6 bases between. The germline CDR1 and CDR2 sequences are SGDLS and YYNGEE. The CDR3 loop spans 12 amino acids. The chain's CDR3 is CASSASYTEAFF. The CDR3 nucleotides are TGTGCCAGCAGCGCCTCGTACACTGAAGCTTTCTTT. The full variable domain, completed using reference TRBV9 and TRBJ1-1, is DSGVTQTPKHLITATGQRVTLRCSPRSGDLSVYWYQQSLDQGLQFLIQYYNGEERAKGNILERFSAQQFPDLHSELNLSSLELGDSALYFCASSASYTEAFFGQGTRLTVV.

This chain connects TRBV5-1 to TRBJ2-6, with 8 bases identical to TRBD1. Germline V gives CDR1 SGHRS, CDR2 YFSETQ. The CDR3 sequence is 17 residues long. Trimming took 10 bases from V and 0 from J; bases not matched to a gene: 12. For the CDR3, the DNA is TGCGCCTGCCATCGGGCAGGGGGCTACTCTGGGGCCAACGTCCTGACTTTC. Translation: CACHRAGGYSGANVLTF.

V and J are TRBV6-5 and TRBJ2-7; D possibly corresponds to TRBD1 (6 bases). CDR1 and CDR2 (germline): MNHEY, SVGAGI. The CDR3 spans 14 residues. V dropped 5 bases and J dropped 0 bases, with 11 bases sitting between them. The CDR3 is CASSITGPSYEQYF. The CDR3 nucleotides are TGTGCCAGCAGTATTACAGGGCCCTCCTACGAGCAGTACTTC.

The rearrangement joins TRBV25-1 to TRBJ2-1; possible D gene TRBD1, 6 bases. CDR1 MGHDK and CDR2 SYGVNS come from the germline V gene. V lost 1 base, J lost 2 bases, and 12 bases lay in between. The CDR3 consists of 16 residues. Here the CDR3 DNA reads TGTGCCAGCAGTGAATGGAGCCAGGGGACCTACAATGAGCAGTTCTTC. Encoded protein: CASSEWSQGTYNEQFF.

This clone was counted a single time. The chain carries TRBV28 and TRBJ1-5; 9 nucleotides align to TRBD1. Trimming at V came to 2 bases and at J to 2 bases, leaving 10 bases not matched to a gene. CDR1 and CDR2 from the germline V gene are MDHEN and SYDVKM. This CDR3 has 18 amino acids. The CDR3 region has the DNA TGTGCCAGCAGTTTACTTGTCCGACGGGACAGGGGCAATCAGCCCCAGCATTTT. Its translation is CASSLLVRRDRGNQPQHF.

V and J are TRBV12-5 and TRBJ2-2; a weak D match, TRBD2 (5 bases). Germline V gives CDR1 LGHNT, CDR2 FRNRAP. Deletions cut 4 bases from V and 8 bases from J, with 8 bases between. The CDR3 contains 12 residues. The CDR3 reads CASGWTLGELFF. CDR3 bases: TGTGCTAGTGGTTGGACTTTAGGGGAGCTGTTTTTT.

The rearrangement joins TRBV5-6 to TRBJ2-3, with 10 bases identical to TRBD2. The CDR3 has 16 residues. CDR1 and CDR2 (germline): SGHDT, YYEEEE. The V gene end was trimmed by 5 bases and the J gene end by 0 bases; junction bases not matched to a gene: 6. The CDR3 spells CASSWKLAGSTDTQYF. DNA of the CDR3: TGTGCCAGCAGTTGGAAACTAGCGGGGAGCACAGATACGCAGTATTTT.

The genes are TRBV6-6 and TRBJ1-1, with 10 nucleotides matching TRBD1. V lost 5 bases to trimming and J lost 5 bases; unmatched junction nucleotides: 8. Looked up from germline, CDR1 is MNHNY and CDR2 is SVGAGI (reference sequence). The CDR3 consists of 15 residues. The CDR3 region is CASSGGQGKVTEAFF. The DNA of the CDR3 is TGTGCCAGCAGTGGGGGACAGGGGAAGGTGACTGAAGCTTTCTTT.

V gene TRBV16 combines with J gene TRBJ1-1; no clear D. The germline V gene encodes CDR1 KGHSY and CDR2 FQNENV. The CDR3 spans 13 residues. V gave up 5 bases and J gave up 2 bases, with 9 bases separating them. This CDR3 is CASSSGSNTEAFF. The CDR3 DNA sequence: TGTGCCAGCAGCTCGGGATCCAACACTGAAGCTTTCTTT.

This clone has just a few counts. The V gene is TRBV6-5, the J gene TRBJ1-6; 7 nucleotides match TRBD1. There are 14 residues in the CDR3. The germline CDR1 and CDR2 sequences are MNHEY and SVGAGI. V lost 4 bases to trimming and J lost 9 bases; unmatched junction nucleotides: 6. The CDR3 region has the DNA TGTGCCAGCAGTTGGCAGGGGGATGGTTCACCCCTCCACTTT. Residues: CASSWQGDGSPLHF.

V gene TRBV9 combines with J gene TRBJ1-2, with D hard to call. The ends were cut back, 0 bases at V and 7 bases at J, with 10 bases in the middle. Per the germline V gene, CDR1 is SGDLS and CDR2 is YYNGEE. This CDR3 contains 13 residues. DNA of the CDR3: TGTGCCAGCAGCGTAGTCGAAGGACTTGGCTACACCTTC. Amino acids: CASSVVEGLGYTF.

The chain has TRBV29-1 and TRBJ2-5; perhaps D is TRBD1 or TRBD2 (10 bases each). CDR1 is SQVTM and CDR2 is ANQGSEA in the germline V gene. This CDR3 has 20 amino acids. Deletions cut 4 bases from V and 5 bases from J, with 35 bases between. The CDR3 DNA follows: TGCAGCGTTGCTAAGGGCGGGACAGGGGCTAGCGGGAGATTTCGCGAGACCCAGTACTTC. This gives the protein CSVAKGGTGASGRFRETQYF.

This clone was counted only a few times. The V gene is TRBV27, the J gene TRBJ1-2, with 10 bases fitting TRBD1. Germline CDR1 MNHEY, CDR2 SMNVEV (reference sequence). The CDR3 length is 14 residues. The trim removed 5 bases at V and 9 bases at J, leaving 9 bases unmatched. The CDR3 loop is CASSSWTGGSSYTF. In DNA, the CDR3 is TGTGCCAGCAGTAGCTGGACAGGGGGTAGCAGCTACACCTTC.

This clone was counted once. The chain carries TRBV5-1 and TRBJ2-3, with 9 bases matching TRBD2. V was pared by 4 bases and J by 2 bases, with 11 bases of the junction left unmatched. The CDR3 is made up of 17 amino acids. Germline values: CDR1 SGHRS, CDR2 YFSETQ. The CDR3 sequence: CASSSIRAGGLTDTQYF. CDR3 DNA sequence: TGCGCCAGCAGCAGTATTCGGGCGGGAGGGCTCACAGATACGCAGTATTTT.

The CDR3 DNA reads TGTGCCTGGAGGCGGGGATCCTACAATGAGCAGTTCTTC. Its protein is CAWRRGSYNEQFF. The chain has TRBV30 and TRBJ2-1; D is perhaps TRBD2 (6 bases). The CDR3 consists of 13 residues. Germline CDR1 reads GTSNPN; CDR2 reads SVGIG (reference sequence). Trimming left V 3 bases short and J 1 base short, with 7 bases between. Looking up the rest from reference TRBV30 and TRBJ2-1 gives the full variable domain: SQTIHQWPATLVQPVGSPLSLECTVEGTSNPNLYWYRQAAGRGLQLLFYSVGIGQISSEVPQNLSASRPQDRQFILSSKKLLLSDSGFYLCAWRRGSYNEQFFGPGTRLTVL.

The chain couples TRBV15 to TRBJ1-5, with 9 nucleotides matching TRBD1. This CDR3 has 15 amino acids. Trimming removed 2 bases from V and 4 bases from J; junction bases left unmatched: 3. The V gene's germline CDR1 is LNHNV and CDR2 YYDKDF (reference sequence). DNA of the CDR3: TGTGCCACCAGCAGACGGACAGGGGTGAATCAGCCCCAGCATTTT. Amino acids: CATSRRTGVNQPQHF.

The chain employs TRBV29-1 and TRBJ1-1, with D perhaps TRBD1 (5 bases). The CDR3 spans 12 residues. Trimming left V 4 bases short and J 6 bases short, with 12 bases between. Germline CDR1 is SQVTM and CDR2 is ANQGSEA. CDR3: CSVGRGRAEAFF. The CDR3 region has the DNA TGCAGCGTTGGTCGGGGGAGGGCTGAAGCTTTCTTT.

V usage is TRBV7-9 and J usage is TRBJ1-2, with D tentatively TRBD1 (5 bases). The CDR3 covers 14 residues. The V end lost 2 bases, the J end lost 8 bases, and 15 bases lay between the germline ends. The germline CDR1 and CDR2 sequences are SEHNR and FQNEAQ (reference sequence). DNA of the CDR3: TGTGCCAGCAGCTTATTGAGTGGGGCCGGAGGCTACACCTTC. This encodes CASSLLSGAGGYTF.

The chain carries TRBV25-1 and TRBJ2-2; a possible D gene is TRBD2 (6 bases). Trimming pared 9 bases from V and 1 base from J, leaving 15 bases between. CDR3 size: 15 residues. Looked up from germline, CDR1 is MGHDK and CDR2 is SYGVNS. CDR3 nucleotide sequence: TGTGCCAGTTCTTTCGGGGGACGGAACACCGGGGAGCTGTTTTTT. This codes for CASSFGGRNTGELFF. The full variable domain, completed using reference TRBV25-1 and TRBJ2-2, is EADIYQTPRYLVIGTGKKITLECSQTMGHDKMYWYQQDPGMELHLIHYSYGVNSTEKGDLSSESTVSRIRTEHFPLTLESARPSHTSQYLCASSFGGRNTGELFFGEGSRLTVL.